The clone carrying this TCR beta chain was recorded only once. Some clones are missing from TCRdb's copy, which holds only in-frame ones; the method was immunoSEQ multiplex PCR. The sample records 120,000 or so clones, around 87% being singletons. This entry belongs to a study of blood T cell repertoires in COVID-19. Whole-study context: Sites across the United States, Italy and Spain contributed samples from acute and convalescent COVID-19.

V dropped 4 bases and J dropped 7; count of bases not matched to a gene: 7. The CDR3 is 15 residues long. CDR1 is LNHNV and CDR2 is YYDKDF in the germline V gene (reference sequence). Source material: peripheral blood. The V call is TRBV15, the J call TRBJ1-4; TRBD1 matches 9 bases. This TCR was recovered from an older woman with acute or convalescent COVID-19. The CDR3 DNA follows: TGTGCCACCAGCACTAGGACAGGGGTGGGTGAAAAACTGTTTTTT. Residues: CATSTRTGVGEKLFF.